This TCR beta chain originates from a study of neurological immune-mediated disorders (dated by TCRdb to about 2019). About the full investigation: Peripheral blood TCR-beta repertoires from HTLV-I-associated myelopathy (HAM/TSP) patients, multiple sclerosis patients and healthy controls were compared by UMI-based sequencing. The approximately 100 TCR-beta libraries included longitudinal samples, technical triplicates and paired sorted CD4+ and CD8+ T-cell subsets alongside PBMC samples. The cohort comprised about 71 subjects: some 14 HAM/TSP patients, 35 or so multiple sclerosis patients and 20 or so healthy controls. The paper as a whole reports these results and caveats: TCR clonal expansion was greatest in HAM/TSP patients and smallest in MS patients, who ranked below even healthy controls. No identical CDR3 amino acid sequences were found to be shared among expanded clones across subjects, suggesting that TCR-beta repertoires were private in all groups.

cDNA was synthesized by template-switch 5'RACE using a primer with a 10-nucleotide random unique molecular identifier that tagged each TCR transcript. Each sequencing run produced over 190 million TCR-beta sequences covering 15-18 subjects. The RNeasy kit was used for extraction of total RNA. Using the KAPA Real-time Library Amplification kit, TCR-beta VDJ regions were amplified with primers for the TCR constant region and the 5'RACE anchor. A first PCR added sample indexes and Illumina adaptors, after which a second PCR increased the library yield. After purification with Ampure beads, the TCR product of roughly 650 bp was size-selected on a 2% E-gel SizeSelection system. Before pooling, library quality was checked on a Bioanalyzer, concentration was measured with Qubit, and libraries were quantified with the Kapa Library Quantification kit. Paired-end 2 x 150 bp sequencing of the libraries was performed on an Illumina HiSeq 2500. To increase sequence diversity, roughly 25-31% phiX was spiked into each library pool. The paper's processing steps were these. Quality-filtered reads were processed with the UMI-based MiGEC pipeline, and over 85% of raw TCR sequences were removed by the MiGEC pipeline during error correction. VDJ genes were aligned to IMGT germline references, and clonotypes were defined by unique CDR3 amino acid sequence plus V-J genes. Clonal expansion, Shannon diversity and CDR3 relatedness were evaluated with VDJtools (CalcPairwiseDistances, ClusterSamples), while phylogenetic trees were built in CLCbio workbench. Expanded clones were defined as having at least 8 unique UMIs, based on coefficient-of-variation modelling across technical triplicates. TCRdb redid the processing of the public reads, applying fastp at Q25 and MiXCR, and retained in-frame beta chains. Rows merge per CDR3 protein into single entries with the most common DNA and genes. The V and J calls follow TCRdb's processing rather than the paper's. The sample yields 20,000 to 30,000 distinct CDR3 sequences; 6.5% to 8.5% were counted once. The ten most abundant clones make up 4.5% to 5% of the sample.

From cysteine to phenylalanine, the CDR3 is 19 amino acids long. Only the CDR3 portion is preserved as DNA: 57 bases, with reading frame beginning at the first base. A distance of 19 bases separates the germline ends of V and J, which lose 2 bases and 2 bases respectively. CDR1 and CDR2 are drawn from the germline V gene (reference sequence): MNHEY, SMNVEV. Healthy controls were blood bank volunteers in Maryland, USA. For the unsorted PBMC libraries, 2 million PBMCs were stored in RNAlater at -80 degrees C until RNA extraction and were used to generate the libraries. Peripheral blood was subjected to Ficoll-Hypaque density gradient centrifugation to isolate PBMCs, which were then cryopreserved in liquid nitrogen. This clonotype was found many times. It has no known antigen specificity. No base-level quality is on record; no much larger clone is a single base apart.

This chain is built from TRBV27 and TRBJ1-6; too little of a D gene remains to name it. The TCR sequence derives from a middle-aged woman in good health. What was sequenced was PBMCs. The encoded CDR3 is CASSLKGMFGSAYNSPLHF. The nucleotides are TGTGCCAGCAGTTTAAAGGGAATGTTTGGGTCTGCCTATAATTCACCCCTCCACTTT.